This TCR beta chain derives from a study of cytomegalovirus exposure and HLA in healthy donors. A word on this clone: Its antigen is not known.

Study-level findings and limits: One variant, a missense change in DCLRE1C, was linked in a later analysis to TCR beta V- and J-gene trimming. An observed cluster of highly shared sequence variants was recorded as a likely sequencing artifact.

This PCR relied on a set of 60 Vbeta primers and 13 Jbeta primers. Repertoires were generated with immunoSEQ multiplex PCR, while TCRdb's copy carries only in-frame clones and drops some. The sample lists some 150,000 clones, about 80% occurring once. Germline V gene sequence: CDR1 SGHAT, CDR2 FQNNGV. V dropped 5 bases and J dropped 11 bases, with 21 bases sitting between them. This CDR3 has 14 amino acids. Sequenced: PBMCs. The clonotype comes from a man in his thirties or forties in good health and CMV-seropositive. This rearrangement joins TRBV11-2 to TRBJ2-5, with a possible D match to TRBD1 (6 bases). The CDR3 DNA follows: TGTGCCAGCAGCCCAAACAGGGCCCCTGGTGAGCAGTACTTC. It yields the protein CASSPNRAPGEQYF.